The present T cell receptor (beta chain) was sequenced within a study of long-term antiretroviral therapy in people with HIV. Study as a whole: Of all samples, the earliest predate the 2015 immediate-ART recommendation by about a decade.

Trimming removed 4 bases at V and 3 bases at J, with 17 bases between. Germline V gives CDR1 SGHKS, CDR2 YYEKEE (reference sequence). This CDR3 comprises 15 residues. The authors ran the immunoSEQ assay, v3.0, at survey level. Per-sample TRB depth target: roughly 35,000-55,000 T-cell genomes. TCRdb keeps only in-frame clones here, not all; method: immunoSEQ multiplex PCR. Among about 16,000 clones listed, about 95% were seen once. V and J are TRBV5-5 and TRBJ2-7; D not resolved. The sequences come from unsorted PBMCs, collected around 10 years after starting antiretroviral therapy. The receptor's source is a man aged 30-40 years with HIV. The CDR3 loop is CASSLSPGLYYEQYF. The CDR3 DNA reads as TGTGCCAGCAGCCTATCCCCGGGTCTTTACTACGAGCAGTACTTC.